The 17 T cell receptor beta chains reported below all come from one sample, sequenced in a study of T-cell memory formation after mild COVID-19. TCRdb analysed the 5' RACE reads with MiXCR anew, one entry per CDR3 protein. The sample lists approximately 200,000 distinct CDR3 sequences, approximately 16% occurring once. The source material was PBMCs or a T cell subset sorted from them (not recorded which). Receptor source: an adult woman who had mild COVID-19 (a few samples of this study predate the infection). Cell type and time point are not known.

The chain employs TRBV12-3 or TRBV12-4 and TRBJ1-1; TRBD1 matches 8 bases. The ends lost 6 bases at V and 0 bases at J; junction bases unmatched: 3. This CDR3 is built from 14 residues. The CDR3 DNA reads TGTGCCAGCAGAGCAGGGGGCCTGAACACTGAAGCTTTCTTT. Its protein product is CASRAGGLNTEAFF.

The rearrangement links TRBV3-1 to TRBJ2-2; D uncertain. The germline gives CDR1 LGHDT, CDR2 YNNKEL (reference sequence). There are 13 residues in the CDR3. The V end lost 1 base, the J end lost 7 bases, and 7 bases lay between the germline ends. The CDR3 sequence: CASSQGGVGELFF. The CDR3, as DNA: TGTGCCAGCAGCCAAGGCGGAGTCGGGGAGCTGTTTTTT.

This clonotype showed up just a few times. The chain recombines TRBV10-3 with TRBJ1-2; no clear D gene. Germline-derived CDR1 and CDR2 are ENHRY and SYGVKD. With 6 bases removed from V and 5 bases from J, the gap between germline ends came to 13 bases. CDR3 length equals 13 residues. CDR3 nucleotides: TGTGCCATCAGCCCCCAAGAAATATATGGCTACACCTTC. Translating it yields CAISPQEIYGYTF.

A few counts support this clonotype. The CDR3 DNA reads TGTGCCAGCAGGGTATCGGGACACAACACCGGGGAGCTGTTTTTT. It translates to CASRVSGHNTGELFF. This chain joins TRBV2 and TRBJ2-2, with a tentative D call TRBD1 (6 bases). Trimming removed 6 bases from V and 2 bases from J, with 13 bases in between. Germline V gives CDR1 SNHLY, CDR2 FYNNEI. CDR3 length equals 15 residues.

This clonotype occurred a few times. The rearrangement links TRBV29-1 to TRBJ2-1; perhaps TRBD2 as D (6 bases). CDR3 length: 13 amino acids. V gave up 2 bases and J gave up 10 bases, with 15 bases separating them. The germline V gene has CDR1 SQVTM and CDR2 ANQGSEA. This chain's CDR3 is CSVEWGTPAEQFF. CDR3 sequence (DNA): TGCAGCGTTGAATGGGGGACTCCCGCGGAGCAGTTCTTC.

This clonotype was seen more than once but under ten times. The chain combines TRBV7-6 with TRBJ2-1, with D possibly TRBD2 on 6 matching bases. Looked up from germline, CDR1 is SGHVS and CDR2 is FNYEAQ. The CDR3 loop spans 16 amino acids. The V and J ends lost 2 bases and 5 bases respectively, with 16 bases between them. The CDR3 sequence is CASSLRPGLQNNEQFF. In DNA form, the CDR3 reads TGTGCCAGCAGCTTACGCCCGGGACTTCAAAACAATGAGCAGTTCTTC. The full variable domain, in which reference TRBV7-6 and TRBJ2-1 provide the parts outside the CDR3, is GAGVSQSPRYKVTKRGQDVALRCDPISGHVSLYWYRQALGQGPEFLTYFNYEAQQDKSGLPNDRFSAERPEGSISTLTIQRTEQRDSAMYRCASSLRPGLQNNEQFFGPGTRLTVL.

This clonotype was seen at least ten times. The chain recombines TRBV19 with TRBJ2-1, with 8 bases identical to TRBD2. V dropped 7 bases and J dropped 7; count of bases not matched to a gene: 9. There are 14 residues in the CDR3. Germline lookup yields CDR1 LNHDA and CDR2 SQIVND (reference sequence). Written as DNA, the CDR3 is TGTGCCAGTACAGCAGCGGGAGTTAGGAATGAGCAGTTCTTC. The encoded protein is CASTAAGVRNEQFF.

This clonotype has just a few counts. The gene calls are TRBV5-1 and TRBJ2-7; D could derive from TRBD1 or TRBD2 (5 bases each). The CDR3 runs 14 residues. CDR1 and CDR2 (germline): SGHRS, YFSETQ. V dropped 7 bases and J dropped 6 bases, with 20 bases sitting between them. The CDR3: CASLYPGPLGEQYF. CDR3 bases: TGCGCCAGCTTGTACCCGGGACCTCTAGGCGAGCAGTACTTC.

The rearrangement links TRBV3-1 to TRBJ1-2; D ambiguous. V was shortened by 1 base and J by 2 bases, with 2 bases between the two germline ends. Per germline, CDR1 LGHDT and CDR2 YNNKEL (reference sequence). This CDR3 contains 12 residues. In nucleotides, the CDR3 is TGTGCCAGCAGCCAAGGCAACTATGGCTACACCTTC. Its translation: CASSQGNYGYTF.

This clonotype was seen a few times. V usage is TRBV29-1 and J usage is TRBJ2-5; a weak D match, TRBD2 (6 bases). The CDR3 extends over 12 amino acids. The germline CDR1 and CDR2 sequences are SQVTM and ANQGSEA. With 6 bases removed from V and 4 bases from J, the gap between germline ends came to 12 bases. The CDR3 reads CSVRLGVETQYF. The CDR3 DNA reads as TGCAGCGTCCGACTAGGGGTAGAGACCCAGTACTTC. Supplemented by reference TRBV29-1 and TRBJ2-5, the full variable domain reads SAVISQKPSRDICQRGTSLTIQCQVDSQVTMMFWYRQQPGQSLTLIATANQGSEATYESGFVIDKFPISRPNLTFSTLTVSNMSPEDSSIYLCSVRLGVETQYFGPGTRLLVL.

This rearrangement joins TRBV4-2 to TRBJ2-1; 7 bases are shared with TRBD2. CDR1 and CDR2 (germline): LGHNA, YNFKEQ. Trimming took 0 bases from V and 6 from J; bases not matched to a gene: 5. The CDR3 runs to 15 residues. CDR3 bases: TGTGCCAGCAGCCAAGATGTGGCTAGCGGCAATGAGCAGTTCTTC. Its protein is CASSQDVASGNEQFF.

A few counts support this clonotype. The rearrangement uses TRBV2 and TRBJ2-7, with TRBD1 matching over 7 bases. CDR1 and CDR2 (germline): SNHLY, FYNNEI. Unmatched junction bases numbered 9, after V lost 7 bases and J lost 0 bases. The CDR3 is made up of 15 amino acids. The CDR3 DNA reads TGTGCCAGCAAGGGTTGGGGACAGAGCTCCTACGAGCAGTACTTC. Translated: CASKGWGQSSYEQYF.

This clonotype was counted between two and nine times. The chain employs TRBV3-1 and TRBJ1-6, with D possibly matching TRBD1 (6 bases). Germline assignment: CDR1 LGHDT and CDR2 YNNKEL (reference sequence). The CDR3 length is 13 residues. V was cut by 2 bases and J by 13 bases, with 12 bases left in between. The CDR3 protein is CASSQPGQSPLHF. The CDR3 DNA follows: TGTGCCAGCAGCCAACCCGGACAGTCGCCCCTCCACTTT. The complete variable domain, with remaining parts taken from reference TRBV3-1 and TRBJ1-6, reads DTAVSQTPKYLVTQMGNDKSIKCEQNLGHDTMYWYKQDSKKFLKIMFSYNNKELIINETVPNRFSPKSPDKAHLNLHINSLELGDSAVYFCASSQPGQSPLHFGNGTRLTVT.

The chain couples TRBV9 to TRBJ1-5, with D unresolved. This CDR3 has 12 residues. From germline, CDR1 is SGDLS and CDR2 YYNGEE. V shed 8 bases and J shed 3 bases, with 9 bases lying between them. In nucleotides, the CDR3 is TGTGCCAGTGGGTTGGCCAATCAGCCCCAGCATTTT. This codes for CASGLANQPQHF.

V and J are TRBV7-6 and TRBJ1-6; D is possibly TRBD1 (6 bases). Germline V gene lookup returns CDR1 SGHVS and CDR2 FNYEAQ. The CDR3 is 13 amino acids. The V end was cut by 5 bases, the J end by 10 bases, with 12 bases between. In DNA, the CDR3 is TGTGCCAGCAGCCAACAGGGTCACTCACCCCTCCACTTT. Its protein is CASSQQGHSPLHF.

This sequence joins TRBV12-3 or TRBV12-4 and TRBJ1-5; D not resolved. CDR3 length: 13 residues. Trimming shortened V by 3 bases and J by 0 bases, and 3 bases separated the two germline ends. CDR3 sequence reads: CASSLTSNQPQHF. For the CDR3, the DNA is TGTGCCAGCAGTTTGACTAGCAATCAGCCCCAGCATTTT.

This clonotype was counted only a few times. The rearrangement joins TRBV11-3 to TRBJ2-2; 10 nucleotides line up with TRBD2. The CDR3 is 16 residues long. Trimming cost V 4 bases and J 4 bases; bases outside gene matches: 6. Germline V gene data show CDR1 as SGHNT and CDR2 as YENEEA. This chain's CDR3 is CASSSLAGELTGELFF. The CDR3 DNA reads TGTGCCAGCAGCTCTCTAGCGGGGGAACTCACCGGGGAGCTGTTTTTT. The full variable domain, completed using reference TRBV11-3 and TRBJ2-2, is EAGVVQSPRYKIIEKKQPVAFWCNPISGHNTLYWYLQNLGQGPELLIRYENEEAVDDSQLPKDRFSAERLKGVDSTLKIQPAELGDSAVYLCASSSLAGELTGELFFGEGSRLTVL.